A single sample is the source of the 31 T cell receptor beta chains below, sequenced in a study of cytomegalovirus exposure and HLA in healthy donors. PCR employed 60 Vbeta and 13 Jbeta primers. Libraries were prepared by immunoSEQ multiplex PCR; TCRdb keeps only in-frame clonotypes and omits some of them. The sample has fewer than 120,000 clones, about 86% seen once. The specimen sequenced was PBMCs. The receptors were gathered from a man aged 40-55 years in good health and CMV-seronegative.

The DNA of the CDR3 is TGTGCCAGCAGCCCGGGACAGTCCACCGGGGAGCTGTTTTTT. Its translation: CASSPGQSTGELFF. The chain is built from TRBV6-6 and TRBJ2-2, with TRBD1 matching 7 bases. CDR1 and CDR2 from the germline V gene are MNHNY and SVGAGI (reference sequence). The CDR3 is made up of 14 amino acids. The J segment lost 4 bases and the V segment lost 6 bases, leaving 5 bases of the junction unmatched.

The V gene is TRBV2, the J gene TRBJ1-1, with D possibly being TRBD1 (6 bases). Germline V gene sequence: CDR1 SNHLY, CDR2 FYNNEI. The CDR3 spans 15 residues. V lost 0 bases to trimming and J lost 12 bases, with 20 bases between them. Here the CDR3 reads CASSEAKGQSMDTFF. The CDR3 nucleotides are TGTGCCAGCAGTGAAGCAAAGGGACAATCAATGGATACTTTCTTT.

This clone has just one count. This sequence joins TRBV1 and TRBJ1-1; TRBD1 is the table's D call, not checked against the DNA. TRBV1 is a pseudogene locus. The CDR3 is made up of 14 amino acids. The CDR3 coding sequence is TGCACCAGCACCCTGGGGGCAAGCTACACTGAAGCTTTCTTT. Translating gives CTSTLGASYTEAFF.

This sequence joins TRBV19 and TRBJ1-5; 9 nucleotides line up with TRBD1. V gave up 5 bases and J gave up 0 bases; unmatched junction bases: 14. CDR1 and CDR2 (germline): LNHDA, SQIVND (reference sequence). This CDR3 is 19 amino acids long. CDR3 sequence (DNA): TGTGCCAGTAGTCCCCCGCTGACAGGGGGTGCATATAGCAATCAGCCCCAGCATTTT. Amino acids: CASSPPLTGGAYSNQPQHF.

In DNA form, the CDR3 reads TGTGCCAGCAGCCTCGTGGAGGTCCGCTACGAGCAGTACTTC. Its protein is CASSLVEVRYEQYF. The V and J genes are TRBV28 and TRBJ2-7; D possibly corresponds to TRBD2 (5 bases). V was cut by 6 bases and J by 3 bases, with 15 bases left in between. Germline assignment: CDR1 MDHEN and CDR2 SYDVKM. The CDR3 totals 14 residues.

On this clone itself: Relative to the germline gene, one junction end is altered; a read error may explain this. CDR3 sequence: CASTYSDQGRAFF. The CDR3 region has the DNA TGTGCCAGCACTTACTCGGATCAGGGAAGGGCTTTCTTT. The rearrangement uses TRBV6-6 and TRBJ1-1; possible D gene TRBD1, 5 bases. The CDR3 covers 13 residues. The germline V gene has CDR1 MNHNY and CDR2 SVGAGI (reference sequence).

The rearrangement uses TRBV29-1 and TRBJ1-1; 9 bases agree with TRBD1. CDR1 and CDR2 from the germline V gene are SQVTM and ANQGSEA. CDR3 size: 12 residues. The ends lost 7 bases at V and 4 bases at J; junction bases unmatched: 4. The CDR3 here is CSALGQGTEAFF. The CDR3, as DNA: TGCAGCGCGCTGGGACAGGGCACTGAAGCTTTCTTT.

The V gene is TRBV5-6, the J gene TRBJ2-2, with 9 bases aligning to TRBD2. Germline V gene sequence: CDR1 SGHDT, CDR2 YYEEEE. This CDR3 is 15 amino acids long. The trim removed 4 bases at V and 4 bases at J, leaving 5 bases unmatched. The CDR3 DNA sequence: TGTGCCAGCAGCGGGAGCGGGGGGCTCACCGGGGAGCTGTTTTTT. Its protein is CASSGSGGLTGELFF. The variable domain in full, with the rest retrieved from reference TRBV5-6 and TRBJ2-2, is DAGVTQSPTHLIKTRGQQVTLRCSPKSGHDTVSWYQQALGQGPQFIFQYYEEEERQRGNFPDRFSGHQFPNYSSELNVNALLLGDSALYLCASSGSGGLTGELFFGEGSRLTVL.

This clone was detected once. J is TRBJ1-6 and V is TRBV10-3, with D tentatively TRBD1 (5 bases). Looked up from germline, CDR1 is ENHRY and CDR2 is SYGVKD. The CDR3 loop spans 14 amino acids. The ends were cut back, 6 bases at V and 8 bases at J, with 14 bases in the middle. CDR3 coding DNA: TGTGCCATCAGGTCCAGGGAAGGAGATTCACCCCTCCACTTT. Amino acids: CAIRSREGDSPLHF.

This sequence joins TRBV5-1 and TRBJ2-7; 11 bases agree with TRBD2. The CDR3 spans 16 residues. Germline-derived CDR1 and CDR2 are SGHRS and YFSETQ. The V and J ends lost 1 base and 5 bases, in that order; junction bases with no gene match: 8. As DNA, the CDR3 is TGCGCCAGCAGCTTGTCCCCTACTAGCGGGGGTAACGAGCAGTACTTC. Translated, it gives CASSLSPTSGGNEQYF. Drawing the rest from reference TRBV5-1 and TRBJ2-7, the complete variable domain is KAGVTQTPRYLIKTRGQQVTLSCSPISGHRSVSWYQQTPGQGLQFLFEYFSETQRNKGNFPGRFSGRQFSNSRSEMNVSTLELGDSALYLCASSLSPTSGGNEQYFGPGTRLTVT.

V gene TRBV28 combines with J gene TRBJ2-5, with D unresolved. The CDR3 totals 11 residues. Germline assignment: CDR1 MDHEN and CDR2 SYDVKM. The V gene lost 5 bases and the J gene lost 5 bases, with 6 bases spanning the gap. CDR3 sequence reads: CASSKEETQYF. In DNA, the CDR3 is TGTGCCAGCAGTAAGGAGGAGACCCAGTACTTC.

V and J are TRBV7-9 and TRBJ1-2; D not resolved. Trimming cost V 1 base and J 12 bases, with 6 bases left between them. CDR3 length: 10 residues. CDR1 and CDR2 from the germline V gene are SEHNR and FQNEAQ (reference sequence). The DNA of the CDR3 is TGTGCCAGCAGCTTAGTAAGCGACACCTTC. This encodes CASSLVSDTF.

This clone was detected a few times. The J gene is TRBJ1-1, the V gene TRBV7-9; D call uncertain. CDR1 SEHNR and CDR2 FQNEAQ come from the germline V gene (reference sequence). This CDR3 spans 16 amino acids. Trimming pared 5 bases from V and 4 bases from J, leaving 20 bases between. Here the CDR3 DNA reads TGTGCCAGCAGCCGACACTGGGCAGCCCTAGCCACTGAAGCTTTCTTT. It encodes CASSRHWAALATEAFF.

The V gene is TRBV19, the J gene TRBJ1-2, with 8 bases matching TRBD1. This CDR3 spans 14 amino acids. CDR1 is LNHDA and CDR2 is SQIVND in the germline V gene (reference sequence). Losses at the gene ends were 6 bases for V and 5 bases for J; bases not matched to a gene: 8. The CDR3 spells CASRKETGVYGYTF. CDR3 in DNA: TGTGCCAGTAGAAAGGAGACAGGGGTTTATGGCTACACCTTC.

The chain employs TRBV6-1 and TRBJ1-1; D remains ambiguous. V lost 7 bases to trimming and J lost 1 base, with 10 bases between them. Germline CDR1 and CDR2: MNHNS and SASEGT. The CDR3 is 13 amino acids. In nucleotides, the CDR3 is TGTGCCAGCAAAACGGTTACGAACACTGAAGCTTTCTTT. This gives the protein CASKTVTNTEAFF.

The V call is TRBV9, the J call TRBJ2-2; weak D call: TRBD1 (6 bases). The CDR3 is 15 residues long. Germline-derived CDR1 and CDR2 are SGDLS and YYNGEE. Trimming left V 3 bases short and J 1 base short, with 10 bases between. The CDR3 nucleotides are TGTGCCAGCAGCGCCCAGACAGGGAACACCGGGGAGCTGTTTTTT. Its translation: CASSAQTGNTGELFF.

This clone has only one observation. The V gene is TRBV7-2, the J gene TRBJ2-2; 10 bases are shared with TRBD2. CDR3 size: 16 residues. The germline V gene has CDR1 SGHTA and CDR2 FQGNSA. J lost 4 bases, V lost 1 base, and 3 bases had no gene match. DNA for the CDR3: TGTGCCAGCAGCTTAGAAGCGGGGGGGCTCACCGGGGAGCTGTTTTTT. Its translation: CASSLEAGGLTGELFF.

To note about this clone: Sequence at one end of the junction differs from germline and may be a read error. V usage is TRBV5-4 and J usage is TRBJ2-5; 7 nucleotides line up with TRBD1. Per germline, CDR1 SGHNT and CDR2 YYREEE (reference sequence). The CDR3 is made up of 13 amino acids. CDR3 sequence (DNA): TGTGCCAGCAGCTCACTACGTGACAGGGTATCCAACTTC. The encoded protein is CASSSLRDRVSNF. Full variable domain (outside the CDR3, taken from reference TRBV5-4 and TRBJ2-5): ETGVTQSPTHLIKTRGQQVTLRCSSQSGHNTVSWYQQALGQGPQFIFQYYREEENGRGNFPPRFSGLQFPNYSSELNVNALELDDSALYLCASSSLRDRVSNFGPGTRLLVL.

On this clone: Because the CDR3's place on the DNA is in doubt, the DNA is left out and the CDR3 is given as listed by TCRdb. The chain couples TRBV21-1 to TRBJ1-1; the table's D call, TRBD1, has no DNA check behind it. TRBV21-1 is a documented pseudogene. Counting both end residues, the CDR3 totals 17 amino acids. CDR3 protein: CASSKVGQGALGTEAFF.

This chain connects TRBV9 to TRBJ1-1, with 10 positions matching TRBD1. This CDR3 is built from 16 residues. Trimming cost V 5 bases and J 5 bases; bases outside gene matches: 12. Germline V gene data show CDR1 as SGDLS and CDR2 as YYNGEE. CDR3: CASSAPDRGIGTEAFF. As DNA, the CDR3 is TGTGCCAGCAGTGCCCCGGACAGGGGGATCGGGACTGAAGCTTTCTTT.

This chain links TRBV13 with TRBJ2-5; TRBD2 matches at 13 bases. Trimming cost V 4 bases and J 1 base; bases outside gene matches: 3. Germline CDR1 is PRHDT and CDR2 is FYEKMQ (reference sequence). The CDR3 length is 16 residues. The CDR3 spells CASSYWTSGSQETQYF. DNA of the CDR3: TGTGCCAGCAGCTACTGGACTAGCGGGAGCCAAGAGACCCAGTACTTC.

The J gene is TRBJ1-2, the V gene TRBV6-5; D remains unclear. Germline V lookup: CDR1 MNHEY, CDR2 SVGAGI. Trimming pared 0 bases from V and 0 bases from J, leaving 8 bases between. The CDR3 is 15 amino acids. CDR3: CASSYSPGTNYGYTF. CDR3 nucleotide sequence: TGTGCCAGCAGTTACTCGCCGGGGACTAACTATGGCTACACCTTC.

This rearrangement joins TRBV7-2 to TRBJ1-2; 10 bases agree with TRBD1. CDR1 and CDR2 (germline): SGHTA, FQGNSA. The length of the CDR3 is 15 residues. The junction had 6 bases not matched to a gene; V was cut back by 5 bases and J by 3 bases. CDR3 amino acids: CASSPTGGADYGYTF. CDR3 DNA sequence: TGTGCCAGCAGCCCGACAGGGGGCGCCGACTATGGCTACACCTTC.

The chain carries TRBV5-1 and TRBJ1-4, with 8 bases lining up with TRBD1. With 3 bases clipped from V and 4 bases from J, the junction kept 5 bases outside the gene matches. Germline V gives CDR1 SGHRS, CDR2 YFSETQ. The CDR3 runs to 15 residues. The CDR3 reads CASSWGQASNEKLFF. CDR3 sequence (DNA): TGCGCCAGCAGCTGGGGACAGGCAAGTAATGAAAAACTGTTTTTT.

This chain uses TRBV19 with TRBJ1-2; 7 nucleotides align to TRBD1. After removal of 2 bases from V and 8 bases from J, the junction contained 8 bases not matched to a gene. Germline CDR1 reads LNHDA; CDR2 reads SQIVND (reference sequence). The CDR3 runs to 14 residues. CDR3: CASSIIDRAGGYTF. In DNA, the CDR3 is TGTGCCAGTAGTATAATTGACAGGGCAGGCGGCTACACCTTC.

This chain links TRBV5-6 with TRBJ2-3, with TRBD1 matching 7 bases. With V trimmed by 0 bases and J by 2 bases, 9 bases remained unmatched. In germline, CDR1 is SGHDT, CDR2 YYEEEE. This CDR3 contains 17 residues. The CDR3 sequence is CASSLARAGGFTDTQYF. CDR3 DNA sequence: TGTGCCAGCAGCTTGGCAAGGGCAGGGGGTTTCACAGATACGCAGTATTTT.

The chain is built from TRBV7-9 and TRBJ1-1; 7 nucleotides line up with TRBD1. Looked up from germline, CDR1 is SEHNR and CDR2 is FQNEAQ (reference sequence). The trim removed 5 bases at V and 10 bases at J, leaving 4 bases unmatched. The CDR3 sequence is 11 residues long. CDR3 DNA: TGTGCCAGCAGCCGTTCAGGGGGAGCTTTCTTT. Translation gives CASSRSGGAFF.

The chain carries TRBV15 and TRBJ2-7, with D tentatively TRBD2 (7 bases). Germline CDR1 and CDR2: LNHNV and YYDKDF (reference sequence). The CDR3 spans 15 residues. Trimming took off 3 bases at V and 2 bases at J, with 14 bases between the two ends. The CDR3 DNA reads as TGTGCCACCAGCAGCCCCACGGGGGGCGCCTACGAGCAGTACTTC. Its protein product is CATSSPTGGAYEQYF.

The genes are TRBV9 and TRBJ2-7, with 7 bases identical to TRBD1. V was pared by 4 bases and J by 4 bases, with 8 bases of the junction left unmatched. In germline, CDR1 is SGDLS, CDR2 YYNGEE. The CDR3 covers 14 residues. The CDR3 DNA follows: TGTGCCAGCAGCAAGACAGGGAGCGGTTACGAGCAGTACTTC. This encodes CASSKTGSGYEQYF. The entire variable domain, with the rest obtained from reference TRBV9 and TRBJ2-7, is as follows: DSGVTQTPKHLITATGQRVTLRCSPRSGDLSVYWYQQSLDQGLQFLIQYYNGEERAKGNILERFSAQQFPDLHSELNLSSLELGDSALYFCASSKTGSGYEQYFGPGTRLTVT.

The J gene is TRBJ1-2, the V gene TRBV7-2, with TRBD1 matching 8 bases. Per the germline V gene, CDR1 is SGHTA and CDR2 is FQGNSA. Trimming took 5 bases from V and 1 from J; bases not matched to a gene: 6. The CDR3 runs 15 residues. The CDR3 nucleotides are TGTGCCAGCAGCCTCCGGACAGGGTTTAACTATGGCTACACCTTC. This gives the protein CASSLRTGFNYGYTF.

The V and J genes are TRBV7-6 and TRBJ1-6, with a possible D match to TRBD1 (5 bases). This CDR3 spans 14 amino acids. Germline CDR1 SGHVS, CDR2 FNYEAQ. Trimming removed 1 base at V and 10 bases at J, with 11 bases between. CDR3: CASSLEGSWSPLHF. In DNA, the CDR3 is TGTGCCAGCAGCTTAGAGGGGTCCTGGTCACCCCTCCACTTT.